This TCR beta chain stems from a study of CXCR3-negative and CXCR3-positive naive CD8 T cells. Study background: Per library, roughly 1.5 +/- 0.3 million reads; about 135 million TRB reads overall. Study observations and caveats: With surface CD5 comparable between naive subsets, TCR strength was estimated using properties derived from the TRB CDR3. When CXCR3-positive naive cells were set against CXCR3-negative naive cells, the former had more hydrophobic TRB CDR3s.

The sorter processed each CD8+ T cell subset in triplicate at 250,000 to 300,000 cells apiece. On this clonotype: What it binds is not known.

This CDR3 is 17 amino acids long. UMI-labeled TRB cDNA libraries were prepared by 5' RACE. TCRdb derives one entry per CDR3 protein from the 5' RACE reads, leaving out DNA. This repertoire includes some 120,000 distinct CDR3 sequences. This chain joins TRBV12-3 or TRBV12-4 and TRBJ2-2; TCRdb's D gene call, TRBD1, goes unchecked for lack of DNA. The sample consisted of naive CXCR3+ CD8+ T cells from blood. Subset defined: CD45RO-CCR7+CD27+CD95- naive CD8+ T cells expressing CXCR3 (TNR3+). The clonotype was recovered from a human donor in good health. Some clones in this sample may be carry-over from other donors' samples. The CDR3 loop is CASSLVPGATNTGELFF.